These 12 T cell receptor beta chains came from one sample sequenced in a study of shared clonotypes between healthy human individuals. It was CD45RO-negative cells, positively selected for CCR7, that made up naive CD8 cells, with terminally differentiated effector memory CD45RA+ cells excluded. Clones were sequenced by immunoSEQ multiplex PCR, and TCRdb holds only the in-frame ones, with some missing. Among around 640,000 clones listed, approximately 96% were seen once. Sequencing used naive CD8+ T cells sorted from blood. All receptors derive from a woman aged 25 to 39 in good health.

A word on this clone: Other DNA sequences of this sample code for an identical CDR3. The J gene is TRBJ2-1, the V gene TRBV6-6, with D perhaps given as TRBD1 or TRBD2 (5 bases each). In germline, CDR1 is MNHNY, CDR2 SVGAGI (reference sequence). Trimming cost V 3 bases and J 6 bases, with 6 bases left between them. This CDR3 has 12 amino acids. The CDR3 coding sequence is TGTGCCAGCAGTTATGGGACCAATGAGCAGTTCTTC. Its protein product is CASSYGTNEQFF.

The J gene is TRBJ1-2, the V gene TRBV13; weak D call: TRBD1 (5 bases). CDR3 length: 15 residues. V was cut by 5 bases and J by 2 bases, with 15 bases left in between. Germline-derived CDR1 and CDR2 are PRHDT and FYEKMQ (reference sequence). The CDR3: CASSRGIGPNYGYTF. DNA for the CDR3: TGTGCCAGCAGCCGGGGGATCGGTCCCAACTATGGCTACACCTTC. Complete variable domain (other parts from reference TRBV13 and TRBJ1-2): AAGVIQSPRHLIKEKRETATLKCYPIPRHDTVYWYQQGPGQDPQFLISFYEKMQSDKGSIPDRFSAQQFSDYHSELNMSSLELGDSALYFCASSRGIGPNYGYTFGSGTRLTVV.

On this clone: This likely comes from a read error, as the CDR3 has no conserved phenylalanine or tryptophan at its end. The limits of the CDR3 on the DNA are not certain, so only TCRdb's listed CDR3 is given. The J gene is TRBJ2-7, the V gene TRBV2; the listed D gene, TRBD2, was not tested against the DNA. The CDR3 sequence runs 11 residues, both termini included. The germline V gene encodes CDR1 SNHLY and CDR2 FYNNEI. The CDR3 here is CATSDGGGPRL.

The rearrangement links TRBV29-1 to TRBJ2-5; D is perhaps TRBD2 (6 bases). V dropped 1 base and J dropped 4 bases, with 25 bases sitting between them. From germline, CDR1 is SQVTM and CDR2 ANQGSEA. This CDR3 has 18 residues. In DNA, the CDR3 is TGCAGCGTTGAAGGAGCGATGTACGGGGGAGTTCAGTTAGAGACCCAGTACTTC. The encoded protein is CSVEGAMYGGVQLETQYF.

The CDR3 coding sequence is TGTGCCAGCAGCCCGGTAGCGGTCTCCACCTACGAGCAGTACTTC. It translates to CASSPVAVSTYEQYF. The chain has TRBV7-9 and TRBJ2-5, with TRBD2 as a possible D gene (6 bases). The end of the DNA aligns better with TRBJ2-7, so the J call may be wrong. The CDR3 spans 15 residues. Germline V gives CDR1 SEHNR, CDR2 FQNEAQ (reference sequence).

This clone came up a few times. The chain carries TRBV5-1 and TRBJ2-2; 7 bases align to TRBD2. Trimming cost V 0 bases and J 6 bases; bases outside gene matches: 11. The CDR3 extends over 17 amino acids. Germline V gives CDR1 SGHRS, CDR2 YFSETQ. The CDR3 loop reads CASSLEGLELGPGELFF. The CDR3 DNA reads TGCGCCAGCAGCTTGGAAGGACTAGAATTGGGACCCGGGGAGCTGTTTTTT.

The chain links TRBV7-8 to TRBJ2-3, with D unclear. Germline CDR1 SGHVS, CDR2 FQNEAQ. This CDR3 region has 13 residues. Trimming removed 1 base at V and 5 bases at J, with 7 bases between. Here the CDR3 reads CASSLGVQDTQYF. The CDR3 nucleotides are TGTGCCAGCAGCTTAGGAGTACAAGATACGCAGTATTTT.

The chain recombines TRBV5-1 with TRBJ2-7; TRBD2 aligns across 7 bases. The CDR3 consists of 17 residues. Losses at the gene ends were 0 bases for V and 3 bases for J; bases not matched to a gene: 12. Germline V CDR1 and CDR2: SGHRS, YFSETQ. The CDR3 region is CASSLAELRGIDYEQYF. The CDR3 DNA follows: TGCGCCAGCAGCTTGGCCGAGTTGCGGGGGATCGACTACGAGCAGTACTTC.

The chain uses TRBV29-1 and TRBJ2-3, with 8 bases aligning to TRBD1. CDR1 and CDR2 from the germline V gene are SQVTM and ANQGSEA. V shed 3 bases, J shed 7 bases, and the junction held 9 bases outside the gene matches. The CDR3 consists of 14 residues. CDR3: CSVEDREGENTQYF. The CDR3, as DNA: TGCAGCGTTGAGGACAGGGAAGGAGAAAATACGCAGTATTTT.

J is TRBJ2-5 and V is TRBV27; the match to TRBD1 covers 11 bases. Trimming removed 8 bases from V and 5 bases from J; junction bases left unmatched: 7. The germline V gene encodes CDR1 MNHEY and CDR2 SMNVEV (reference sequence). The CDR3 spans 14 residues. CDR3 coding DNA: TGTGCCAGCGGGTGGACAGGGGGCTTCGAGACCCAGTACTTC. The encoded protein is CASGWTGGFETQYF.

CDR3 nucleotides: TGTGCCAGCAGCGGACTGCCCCCACCCTACGAGCAGTACTTC. Its translation is CASSGLPPPYEQYF. V and J are TRBV7-8 and TRBJ2-7; TRBD2 might be the D (5 bases). Germline-derived CDR1 and CDR2 are SGHVS and FQNEAQ. This CDR3 is built from 14 residues. V was shortened by 5 bases and J by 2 bases, with 13 bases between the two germline ends.

The J gene is TRBJ1-6, the V gene TRBV11-3; possibly TRBD1 for D (5 bases). The germline V gene encodes CDR1 SGHNT and CDR2 YENEEA. The V gene lost 2 bases and the J gene lost 9 bases, with 26 bases spanning the gap. The CDR3 has 19 residues. This CDR3 is CASSLNLLAGRGVISPLHF. For the CDR3, the DNA is TGTGCCAGCAGCTTAAACCTCCTCGCGGGACGAGGGGTAATTTCACCCCTCCACTTT.